The 9 T cell receptor beta chains in this list originate from one sample, sequenced in a study of metastatic and nonmetastatic thyroid tumors. The entire patient cohort was treatment-naive prior to thyroid surgery. TCRdb re-analyzed the PCR reads through MiXCR. The sample consists of approximately 60,000 clones, roughly 30% of them appearing once. The material sequenced was blood. These receptors originate from a female donor with papillary thyroid cancer or a benign thyroid nodule (not recorded which). Some clones in this sample may be carry-over from other donors' samples.

The V and J genes are TRBV3-1 and TRBJ2-7; no firm D call. Trimming left V 0 bases short and J 7 bases short, with 16 bases between. The CDR3 has 15 amino acids. CDR1 is LGHDT and CDR2 is YNNKEL in the germline V gene (reference sequence). CDR3 DNA: TGTGCCAGCAGCCAAGATTCAACATTGAGTGGAGAGCAGTACTTC. Translated, it gives CASSQDSTLSGEQYF.

This clone was detected ten times or more. The genes are TRBV12-3 or TRBV12-4 and TRBJ1-1; 9 bases are shared with TRBD1. V trimming: 6 bases; J trimming: 4 bases; junction bases outside the gene matches: 9. The CDR3 has 15 amino acids. CDR3 amino acids: CASRMGQGDFTEAFF. CDR3 DNA: TGTGCCAGCAGAATGGGACAGGGAGATTTCACTGAAGCTTTCTTT.

Ten or more counts support this clone. The rearrangement uses TRBV7-2 and TRBJ1-2, with TRBD1 identical over 7 bases. This CDR3 comprises 15 residues. V lost 1 base to trimming and J lost 0 bases; unmatched junction nucleotides: 2. From germline, CDR1 is SGHTA and CDR2 FQGNSA. CDR3 sequence reads: CASSLGDRANYGYTF. The CDR3 DNA is TGTGCCAGCAGCTTAGGGGACAGAGCTAACTATGGCTACACCTTC.

The chain recombines TRBV5-1 with TRBJ2-2; 13 nucleotides line up with TRBD2. This CDR3 comprises 17 residues. Germline loops: CDR1 SGHRS, CDR2 YFSETQ. Trimming took 7 bases from V and 4 from J; bases not matched to a gene: 10. The CDR3 DNA reads as TGCGCCAGCGGGACAGGACTAGCGGGGGTCGGCACCGGGGAGCTGTTTTTT. The encoded protein is CASGTGLAGVGTGELFF. Full variable domain (remainder filled in from reference TRBV5-1 and TRBJ2-2): KAGVTQTPRYLIKTRGQQVTLSCSPISGHRSVSWYQQTPGQGLQFLFEYFSETQRNKGNFPGRFSGRQFSNSRSEMNVSTLELGDSALYLCASGTGLAGVGTGELFFGEGSRLTVL.

This clone has more than one count but fewer than ten. The genes are TRBV27 and TRBJ2-7; the D gene is possibly TRBD2 (5 bases). The V end lost 5 bases, the J end lost 7 bases, and 18 bases lay between the germline ends. Germline CDR1 reads MNHEY; CDR2 reads SMNVEV (reference sequence). The CDR3 loop spans 14 amino acids. CDR3 region: CASSRAGHSGEQYF. The CDR3 bases are TGTGCCAGCAGTAGGGCAGGCCATTCGGGGGAGCAGTACTTC.

In this sample, this clone turned up a few times. This sequence may be a read error, since a much larger clone differs from it by one base. CDR3 nucleotides: TGTGCCAGCACCTCCAGGACAGGGCTCTCTGGGGCCAACGTCCTGACTTTC. Amino acids: CASTSRTGLSGANVLTF. The chain links TRBV5-6 to TRBJ2-6; 8 nucleotides agree with TRBD1. V shed 6 bases and J 0 bases; nucleotides not matched to a gene: 8. Germline V gives CDR1 SGHDT, CDR2 YYEEEE. This CDR3 is 17 amino acids long.

This clone was recorded only once. V usage is TRBV7-2 and J usage is TRBJ2-3; no clear D. This CDR3 comprises 15 residues. Germline V gene lookup returns CDR1 SGHTA and CDR2 FQGNSA. With 0 bases removed from V and 0 bases from J, the gap between germline ends came to 7 bases. The CDR3, as DNA: TGTGCCAGCAGCTTAGCCCTATGGAGCACAGATACGCAGTATTTT. It encodes CASSLALWSTDTQYF.

This clone has ten or more counts. The chain combines TRBV20-1 with TRBJ2-5; TRBD2 matches at 9 bases. Germline CDR1 is DFQATT and CDR2 is SNEGSKA (reference sequence). Unmatched junction bases numbered 5, after V lost 0 bases and J lost 3 bases. This CDR3 contains 15 residues. The CDR3 protein is CSARDLRLAEETQYF. CDR3 sequence (DNA): TGCAGTGCTAGAGATTTGCGACTAGCGGAAGAGACCCAGTACTTC.

In its sample, this clone was seen a few times. The CDR3 DNA follows: TGTGCCAGCAGTTATCAGAGTACTATGCCCTCCTATGGCTACACCTTC. Residues: CASSYQSTMPSYGYTF. This chain links TRBV6-2 or TRBV6-3 with TRBJ1-2; D is unresolved. This CDR3 has 16 amino acids. Germline CDR1 reads MNHEY; CDR2 reads SVGEGT. V lost 3 bases to trimming and J lost 4 bases, with 18 bases between them.